These T cell receptor beta chains were read from a single sample in a study of a mutant IDH1 vaccine in newly diagnosed glioma. Measured with immunoSEQ multiplex PCR; TCRdb has only the in-frame clones, and not every one. The sample has about 54,000 clones; roughly 84% are singletons. No antigen has been assigned to these receptors. Sequenced material: PBMCs, taken from a glioma patient whose treatment included an IDH1 peptide vaccine. Source of these receptors: a woman under 30 with glioma. CDR3s include the opening cysteine and the closing phenylalanine or tryptophan. The D gene is left open where the match is weak. Not every row has a clone size; where given, it reads once, few, many or a size class.

clone_size: NA
d_call: NA
j_call: TRBJ1-2
v_call: TRBV4-3
cdr3_nt: TGCGCCAGCAGCCAAGATCTCCAGGGAAACTATGGCTACACCTTC
cdr3_aa: CASSQDLQGNYGYTF

clone_size: NA
d_call: NA
j_call: TRBJ2-4
v_call: TRBV10-3
cdr3_nt: TGTGCCACCCGGACGGGCGCAGGAGACATTCAGTACTTC
cdr3_aa: CATRTGAGDIQYF

clone_size: few
d_call: TRBD1
j_call: TRBJ1-1
v_call: TRBV27
cdr3_nt: TGTGCCAGCAGTTTACTGACCGGGACAGGGACCACTGAAGCTTTCTTT
cdr3_aa: CASSLLTGTGTTEAFF

clone_size: few
d_call: NA
j_call: TRBJ2-5
v_call: TRBV30
cdr3_nt: TGTGCCTGGGGACCCAGCGAGACCCAGTACTTC
cdr3_aa: CAWGPSETQYF

clone_size: NA
d_call: NA
j_call: TRBJ2-7
v_call: TRBV5-1
cdr3_nt: TGCGCCAGCAGCTTGGGTGGAGGCCCTTCAAGGGAGCAGTACTTC
cdr3_aa: CASSLGGGPSREQYF

clone_size: NA
d_call: NA
j_call: TRBJ1-1
v_call: TRBV5-5
cdr3_nt: TGTGCCAGCAGCTTCCAACAGGGAGAAGCTTTCTTT
cdr3_aa: CASSFQQGEAFF

clone_size: once
d_call: NA
j_call: TRBJ1-2
v_call: TRBV7-9
cdr3_nt: TGTGCCAGCAGCTTAGGAGGACGGAACTATGGCTACACCTTC
cdr3_aa: CASSLGGRNYGYTF

clone_size: NA
d_call: NA
j_call: TRBJ2-1
v_call: TRBV9
cdr3_nt: TGTGCCAGCAGCCAGGGGACCGAGCAGTTCTTC
cdr3_aa: CASSQGTEQFF

clone_size: few
d_call: NA
j_call: TRBJ2-3
v_call: TRBV5-1
cdr3_nt: TGCGCCAGCAGCTTGGGACGGATCCTCACAGATACGCAGTATTTT
cdr3_aa: CASSLGRILTDTQYF

clone_size: NA
d_call: NA
j_call: TRBJ2-3
v_call: TRBV7-8
cdr3_nt: TGTGCCAGCAGCCATATCGGCGGAATAGATACGCAGTATTTT
cdr3_aa: CASSHIGGIDTQYF

clone_size: NA
d_call: NA
j_call: TRBJ2-2
v_call: TRBV11-1
cdr3_nt: TGTGCCAGCAGCTTAAGACAGAAGAACACCGGGGAGCTGTTTTTT
cdr3_aa: CASSLRQKNTGELFF

clone_size: NA
d_call: NA
j_call: TRBJ1-4
v_call: TRBV27
cdr3_nt: TGTGCCAGCAGTGTCAGAGGTACAACTAATGAAAAACTGTTTTTT
cdr3_aa: CASSVRGTTNEKLFF